These 9 T cell receptor beta chains came from one sample sequenced in a study of blood T cell repertoires in COVID-19. Assay: immunoSEQ multiplex PCR; the TCRdb copy retains only in-frame clones and omits some. The sample holds over 150,000 clones, around 83% seen once. The sequenced sample consisted of peripheral blood. The receptors were gathered from an older woman with COVID-19, enrolled during active disease.

The V gene is TRBV7-2, the J gene TRBJ2-2, with D maybe TRBD1 (5 bases). Trimming removed 6 bases from V and 4 bases from J, with 6 bases in between. Looked up from germline, CDR1 is SGHTA and CDR2 is FQGNSA. The CDR3 has 12 residues. This CDR3 reads CASRRGTGELFF. For the CDR3, the DNA is TGTGCCAGCAGAAGGGGCACCGGGGAGCTGTTTTTT.

This clone was seen more than once but under ten times. The V and J genes are TRBV5-1 and TRBJ1-1; D perhaps matches TRBD1 (5 bases). V dropped 4 bases and J dropped 1 base, with 11 bases sitting between them. The CDR3 has 14 residues. The germline CDR1 and CDR2 sequences are SGHRS and YFSETQ. The CDR3 DNA follows: TGCGCCAGCAGCGAGGGACTCCCGAACACTGAAGCTTTCTTT. This encodes CASSEGLPNTEAFF.

The chain links TRBV12-3 or TRBV12-4 to TRBJ2-7, with TRBD2 as a possible D gene (5 bases). This CDR3 is built from 13 residues. V was clipped by 11 bases and J by 3 bases, with 17 bases between them. The CDR3 spells CARHRDTNYEQYV. The CDR3 DNA reads as TGTGCCCGTCACCGGGATACCAACTACGAGCAGTACGTC.

V is TRBV19 and J is TRBJ1-4; no firm D call. Between the trimmed V and J ends, which lost 5 bases and 5 bases, there was a span of 15 bases. The CDR3 has 15 amino acids. CDR1 and CDR2 (germline): LNHDA, SQIVND (reference sequence). CDR3 residues: CASSPWTISNEKLFF. The DNA of the CDR3 is TGTGCCAGTAGTCCCTGGACTATCTCAAATGAAAAACTGTTTTTT. Filled out from reference TRBV19 and TRBJ1-4, the complete variable domain reads DGGITQSPKYLFRKEGQNVTLSCEQNLNHDAMYWYRQDPGQGLRLIYYSQIVNDFQKGDIAEGYSVSREKKESFPLTVTSAQKNPTAFYLCASSPWTISNEKLFFGSGTQLSVL.

A single count supports this clone. The chain carries TRBV5-1 and TRBJ2-7, with TRBD2 identical over 9 bases. The CDR3 consists of 14 residues. Germline loops: CDR1 SGHRS, CDR2 YFSETQ. The ends lost 4 bases at V and 6 bases at J; junction bases unmatched: 8. DNA for the CDR3: TGCGCCAGCAGCCGTCCGGGACTAGCTCTCGAGCAGTACTTC. Translated, it gives CASSRPGLALEQYF.

This sequence joins TRBV19 and TRBJ1-5; TRBD1 matches at 10 bases. The germline gives CDR1 LNHDA, CDR2 SQIVND (reference sequence). The length of the CDR3 is 18 residues. V shed 3 bases and J 1 base; nucleotides not matched to a gene: 9. Here the CDR3 reads CASSIQGQGRSSNQPQHF. The CDR3 DNA sequence: TGTGCCAGTAGTATTCAGGGACAGGGGCGTTCGAGCAATCAGCCCCAGCATTTT.

The CDR3 is CASSPRGRGSEAFF. CDR3 coding DNA: TGTGCCAGCAGCCCCAGGGGGAGAGGGTCTGAAGCTTTCTTT. The chain uses TRBV6-5 and TRBJ1-1, with 7 bases that match TRBD1. Germline V gene data show CDR1 as MNHEY and CDR2 as SVGAGI. The CDR3 runs to 14 residues. The J segment lost 6 bases and the V segment lost 6 bases, leaving 10 bases of the junction unmatched.

The rearrangement joins TRBV5-1 to TRBJ1-6; TRBD1 matches 9 bases. CDR1 and CDR2 (germline): SGHRS, YFSETQ. This CDR3 region has 16 residues. Unmatched junction bases numbered 10, after V lost 4 bases and J lost 8 bases. The CDR3 reads CASSPAPGQGYSPLHF. The CDR3 DNA is TGCGCCAGCAGCCCTGCTCCGGGACAGGGTTATTCACCCCTCCACTTT.

The V call is TRBV19, the J call TRBJ2-6; 7 bases are a match to TRBD2. The CDR3 contains 16 residues. After removal of 3 bases from V and 0 bases from J, the junction contained 2 bases not matched to a gene. From germline, CDR1 is LNHDA and CDR2 SQIVND (reference sequence). The CDR3 sequence is CASSMGGHSGANVLTF. In nucleotides, the CDR3 is TGTGCCAGTAGTATGGGAGGGCACTCTGGGGCCAACGTCCTGACTTTC.